Shown below are 3 T cell receptor beta chains from a single sample sequenced in a study of identifying expanded T cells in peripheral blood. The assay was immunoSEQ multiplex PCR, and TCRdb's table has in-frame clones only and misses some. The sample holds tens of thousands of clones, around nine tenths seen once. The specimen was blood. These receptors were taken from a person aged 18 to 70 in good health.

The chain employs TRBV18 and TRBJ2-7; no clear D. Trimming left V 2 bases short and J 0 bases short, with 11 bases between. Germline-derived CDR1 and CDR2 are KGHSH and LQKENI. The CDR3 length is 15 residues. CDR3 amino acids: CASSPRYLSSYEQYF. As DNA, the CDR3 is TGTGCCAGCTCACCAAGGTATTTAAGCTCCTACGAGCAGTACTTC.

As for this clone: The same CDR3 can be traced to other DNA sequences in this sample. The chain couples TRBV10-3 to TRBJ1-1, with TRBD1 matching over 8 bases. Germline CDR1 and CDR2: ENHRY and SYGVKD. Trimming at V came to 6 bases and at J to 7 bases, leaving 1 base not matched to a gene. This CDR3 has 11 residues. Written as DNA, the CDR3 is TGTGCCATCAGAGACAGGGGTGAAGCTTTCTTT. The encoded protein is CAIRDRGEAFF.

The rearrangement links TRBV2 to TRBJ2-3; TRBD1 agrees at 7 bases. V lost 6 bases to trimming and J lost 1 base; unmatched junction nucleotides: 4. Germline V lookup: CDR1 SNHLY, CDR2 FYNNEI. This CDR3 is 14 amino acids long. The CDR3: CASRDRVGTDTQYF. The CDR3 nucleotides are TGTGCCAGCAGAGACAGGGTGGGCACAGATACGCAGTATTTT.